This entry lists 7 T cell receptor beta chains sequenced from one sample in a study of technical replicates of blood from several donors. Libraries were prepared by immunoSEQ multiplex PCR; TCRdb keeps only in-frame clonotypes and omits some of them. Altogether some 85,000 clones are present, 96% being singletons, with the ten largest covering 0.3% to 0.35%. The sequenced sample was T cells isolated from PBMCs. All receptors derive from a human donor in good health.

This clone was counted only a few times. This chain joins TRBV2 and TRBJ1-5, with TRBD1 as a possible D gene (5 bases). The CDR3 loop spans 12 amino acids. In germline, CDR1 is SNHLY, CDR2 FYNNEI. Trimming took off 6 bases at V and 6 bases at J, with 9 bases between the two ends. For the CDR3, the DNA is TGTGCCAGCAGATCGGGGGGTCAGCCCCAGCATTTT. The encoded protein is CASRSGGQPQHF.

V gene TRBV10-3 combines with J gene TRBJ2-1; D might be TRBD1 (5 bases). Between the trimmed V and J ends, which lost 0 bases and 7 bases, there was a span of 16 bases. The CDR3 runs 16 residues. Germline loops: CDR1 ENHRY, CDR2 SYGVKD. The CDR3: CAISESVRDRRNEQFF. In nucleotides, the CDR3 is TGTGCCATCAGTGAGTCGGTCAGGGATAGGAGAAATGAGCAGTTCTTC.

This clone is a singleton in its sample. The CDR3 is CASSPGQGALYEQYF. Here the CDR3 DNA reads TGTGCCAGCAGCCCGGGACAGGGGGCCCTCTACGAGCAGTACTTC. The rearrangement uses TRBV5-4 and TRBJ2-7, with 12 bases that match TRBD1. Germline CDR1 is SGHNT and CDR2 is YYREEE (reference sequence). The CDR3 is made up of 15 amino acids. V dropped 4 bases and J dropped 3; count of bases not matched to a gene: 5.

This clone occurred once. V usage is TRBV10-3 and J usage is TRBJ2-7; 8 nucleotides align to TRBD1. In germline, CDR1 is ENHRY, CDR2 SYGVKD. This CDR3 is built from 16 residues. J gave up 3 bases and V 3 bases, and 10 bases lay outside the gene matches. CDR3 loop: CAISEGRRTGYYEQYF. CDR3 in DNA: TGTGCCATCAGTGAAGGTCGAAGGACAGGGTACTACGAGCAGTACTTC.

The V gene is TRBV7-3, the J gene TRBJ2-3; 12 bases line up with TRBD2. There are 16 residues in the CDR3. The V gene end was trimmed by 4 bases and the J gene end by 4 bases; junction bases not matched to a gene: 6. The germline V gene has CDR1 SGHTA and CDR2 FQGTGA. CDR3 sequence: CASSSGLAGRADTQYF. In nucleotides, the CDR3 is TGTGCCAGCAGCTCAGGACTAGCGGGAAGAGCAGATACGCAGTATTTT.

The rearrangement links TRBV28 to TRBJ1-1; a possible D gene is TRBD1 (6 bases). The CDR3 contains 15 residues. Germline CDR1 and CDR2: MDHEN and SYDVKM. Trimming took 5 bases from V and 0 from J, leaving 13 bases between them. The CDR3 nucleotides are TGTGCCAGCAGTCCTCCGGGACAATTGAACACTGAAGCTTTCTTT. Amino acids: CASSPPGQLNTEAFF. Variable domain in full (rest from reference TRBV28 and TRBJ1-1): DVKVTQSSRYLVKRTGEKVFLECVQDMDHENMFWYRQDPGLGLRLIYFSYDVKMKEKGDIPEGYSVSREKKERFSLILESASTNQTSMYLCASSPPGQLNTEAFFGQGTRLTVV.

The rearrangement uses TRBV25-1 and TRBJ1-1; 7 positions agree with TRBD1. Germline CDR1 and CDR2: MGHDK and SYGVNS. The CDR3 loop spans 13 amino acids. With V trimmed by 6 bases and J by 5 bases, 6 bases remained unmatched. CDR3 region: CASRPQGFTEAFF. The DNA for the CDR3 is TGTGCCAGCAGACCACAGGGGTTTACTGAAGCTTTCTTT.